This TCR beta chain was recorded in a study of CXCR3-negative and CXCR3-positive naive CD8 T cells. Worth noting for this clonotype: Antigen unknown.

Study-wide results and caveats: For memory CD8+ cells diversity was much lower, but both naive subsets had comparably high diversity. Between one naive subset and the other, surface CD5 was comparable, and TCR strength was inferred from TRB CDR3 properties.

The TRB libraries of cDNA were built by UMI-labeled 5' RACE. With the 5' RACE reads reprocessed, TCRdb shows one record per CDR3 protein and no DNA. The sample data list roughly 48,000 distinct CDR3 sequences. The germline V gene encodes CDR1 SGHRS and CDR2 YFSETQ. CDR3 length: 16 amino acids. The chain has TRBV5-1 and TRBJ2-1; checking the TCRdb D call of TRBD2 is not possible without DNA. The sequencing input was memory CD8+ T cells from blood. The clonotype was recovered from a human donor in good health. Some clones in this sample may be carry-over from other donors' samples. CDR3 region: CASTSGALSSYNEQFF.